These 20 T cell receptor beta chains came from one sample sequenced in a study of Graves' ophthalmopathy and Graves' hyperthyroidism. The TCR beta CDR3 regions underwent amplification from RNA transcripts. The first-round RT-PCR employed HTBI primers together with the Qiagen OneStep RT-PCR kit. A multiplex PCR was then performed as the second round. TCRdb analysed the multiplex PCR reads with MiXCR anew, one entry per CDR3 protein. The repertoire holds about 400,000 distinct CDR3 sequences, with more than 20% as singletons. Sequencing used peripheral blood. All receptors come from a young woman with stable Graves' hyperthyroidism.

This clonotype was observed a few times. The genes are TRBV6-5 and TRBJ2-7; D is undetermined. Trimming left V 11 bases short and J 4 bases short, with 9 bases between. Germline V gene sequence: CDR1 MNHEY, CDR2 SVGAGI. The CDR3 sequence is 10 residues long. The DNA of the CDR3 is TGTGCCGCTGGGGATTACGAGCAGTACTTC. Protein product: CAAGDYEQYF.

V gene TRBV6-5 combines with J gene TRBJ1-1, with D maybe TRBD1 (6 bases). The V gene lost 0 bases and the J gene lost 5 bases, with 13 bases spanning the gap. Germline CDR1 MNHEY, CDR2 SVGAGI. This CDR3 is 15 amino acids long. The CDR3 sequence is CASSYSGGRQTEAFF. The CDR3 DNA reads TGTGCCAGCAGTTACTCCGGGGGGCGCCAAACTGAAGCTTTCTTT.

This clonotype was counted many times. The genes are TRBV19 and TRBJ2-7, with TRBD1 matching 7 bases. The V and J ends lost 6 bases and 2 bases, in that order; junction bases with no gene match: 4. The V gene's germline CDR1 is LNHDA and CDR2 SQIVND (reference sequence). This CDR3 is 13 amino acids long. This CDR3 reads CASRSGTAYEQYF. CDR3 DNA: TGTGCCAGTAGATCCGGGACAGCCTACGAGCAGTACTTC.

To note about this clonotype: The conserved final phenylalanine or tryptophan is absent from the CDR3, which likely points to a read error. The rearrangement joins TRBV6-1 to TRBJ2-5; D remains ambiguous. Germline V gives CDR1 MNHNS, CDR2 SASEGT. The CDR3 is 14 residues long. For the CDR3, the DNA is TGTGCCAGCAGCCCGCTTTTGGCTGTAGAGTCCCAGTACTAC. Its protein product is CASSPLLAVESQYY.

This clonotype has at least ten counts. This chain uses TRBV19 with TRBJ1-1; 7 positions agree with TRBD1. Per the germline V gene, CDR1 is LNHDA and CDR2 is SQIVND (reference sequence). J gave up 3 bases and V 4 bases, and 2 bases lay outside the gene matches. The CDR3 sequence is 13 residues long. CDR3 in amino acids: CASSNTGDTEAFF. The CDR3 DNA is TGTGCCAGTAGTAACACAGGGGACACTGAAGCTTTCTTT.

In this sample, this clonotype turned up a few times. The rearrangement links TRBV29-1 to TRBJ1-1; no reliable D call. Germline CDR1 and CDR2: SQVTM and ANQGSEA. Trimming removed 7 bases from V and 1 base from J, with 4 bases in between. The CDR3 has 10 amino acids. The CDR3 reads CSGQNTEAFF. In DNA form, the CDR3 reads TGCAGCGGCCAGAACACTGAAGCTTTCTTT.

This clonotype was seen many times. V is TRBV7-9 and J is TRBJ1-1, with D possibly TRBD1 on 6 matching bases. V lost 3 bases, J lost 5 bases, and 13 bases lay in between. CDR3 length equals 14 residues. Germline values: CDR1 SEHNR, CDR2 FQNEAQ (reference sequence). CDR3 region: CASSLGRGETEAFF. The CDR3 DNA follows: TGTGCCAGCAGCTTGGGCAGGGGAGAAACTGAAGCTTTCTTT.

CDR3 residues: CASSSVSGLYGYTF. CDR3 DNA: TGCGCCAGCAGCTCGGTGAGCGGACTCTATGGCTACACCTTC. The chain links TRBV5-1 to TRBJ1-2, with unresolved D. The CDR3 runs to 14 residues. CDR1 and CDR2 from the germline V gene are SGHRS and YFSETQ. Trimming took 3 bases from V and 4 from J, leaving 13 bases between them.

At least ten counts were recorded for this clonotype. The J gene is TRBJ2-5, the V gene TRBV5-1; the D call may be TRBD1 or TRBD2 (6 bases each). Germline V CDR1 and CDR2: SGHRS, YFSETQ. The ends were cut back, 3 bases at V and 1 base at J, with 13 bases in the middle. The CDR3 is made up of 15 amino acids. CDR3 in amino acids: CASSWTGDIQETQYF. CDR3 in DNA: TGCGCCAGCAGCTGGACGGGGGACATCCAAGAGACCCAGTACTTC.

This clonotype was observed a few times. The V and J genes are TRBV6-5 and TRBJ2-7; TRBD2 might be the D (5 bases). Germline V gives CDR1 MNHEY, CDR2 SVGAGI. The ends were cut back, 4 bases at V and 0 bases at J, with 10 bases in the middle. The CDR3 totals 14 residues. CDR3: CASSFRESSYEQYF. CDR3 nucleotide sequence: TGTGCCAGCAGTTTCCGGGAAAGCTCCTACGAGCAGTACTTC.

The V gene is TRBV14, the J gene TRBJ1-2, with D possibly TRBD1 on 6 matching bases. CDR3 length: 13 amino acids. Trimming took 2 bases from V and 6 from J, leaving 10 bases between them. Germline V CDR1 and CDR2: SGHDN, FVKESK. CDR3 nucleotide sequence: TGTGCCAGCAGCCAATCCCGGGGGCATGGCTACACCTTC. The encoded protein is CASSQSRGHGYTF.

This clonotype appeared many times. The rearrangement links TRBV6-5 to TRBJ2-7, with 8 bases lining up with TRBD2. The junction had 6 bases not matched to a gene; V was cut back by 8 bases and J by 6 bases. CDR3 length: 12 amino acids. From germline, CDR1 is MNHEY and CDR2 SVGAGI. The chain's CDR3 is CASAGLGGEQYF. The CDR3 DNA reads TGTGCCAGCGCGGGACTAGGGGGCGAGCAGTACTTC.

This clonotype was seen many times. The rearrangement joins TRBV7-2 to TRBJ2-7; possibly TRBD1 or TRBD2 for D (5 bases each). Germline CDR1 and CDR2: SGHTA and FQGNSA. The CDR3 length is 13 residues. The V end lost 10 bases, the J end lost 4 bases, and 17 bases lay between the germline ends. The chain's CDR3 is CATTAWGKYEQYF. DNA of the CDR3: TGTGCCACCACAGCCTGGGGGAAGTACGAGCAGTACTTC.

This clonotype was seen many times. The gene calls are TRBV7-2 and TRBJ1-1; D gene unclear. The CDR3 is 14 residues long. Trimming took off 2 bases at V and 0 bases at J, with 7 bases between the two ends. Germline V gene sequence: CDR1 SGHTA, CDR2 FQGNSA. The CDR3 protein is CASSLRRVNTEAFF. The CDR3 nucleotides read TGTGCCAGCAGCTTACGGAGGGTGAACACTGAAGCTTTCTTT. The full variable domain, in which reference TRBV7-2 and TRBJ1-1 provide the parts outside the CDR3, is GAGVSQSPSNKVTEKGKDVELRCDPISGHTALYWYRQSLGQGLEFLIYFQGNSAPDKSGLPSDRFSAERTGGSVSTLTIQRTQQEDSAVYLCASSLRRVNTEAFFGQGTRLTVV.

This clonotype was found once. The chain couples TRBV5-1 to TRBJ1-1; no definite D call. CDR1 is SGHRS, CDR2 YFSETQ, per germline. V shed 4 bases and J shed 4 bases, with 17 bases lying between them. The CDR3 consists of 15 residues. CDR3 DNA: TGCGCCAGCAGCGGCGGGTCAGGTGGTGTCACTGAAGCTTTCTTT. It encodes CASSGGSGGVTEAFF.

The chain has TRBV12-3 or TRBV12-4 and TRBJ1-2; D not resolved. V was pared by 6 bases and J by 8 bases, with 13 bases between. CDR3 length: 12 residues. In nucleotides, the CDR3 is TGTGCCAGCAGCCCTTCCCTGACGGGCTACACCTTC. Its protein is CASSPSLTGYTF.

This clonotype was observed many times. The chain is built from TRBV19 and TRBJ2-2; no definite D call. The V gene's germline CDR1 is LNHDA and CDR2 SQIVND (reference sequence). This CDR3 is built from 15 residues. V lost 10 bases and J 0 bases, leaving 15 bases between the germline ends. This CDR3 is CATRQQISNTGELFF. The CDR3 nucleotides are TGTGCCACCAGGCAGCAGATATCGAACACCGGGGAGCTGTTTTTT.

There are a few counts of this clonotype. V is TRBV6-9 and J is TRBJ1-5; 7 positions match TRBD1. The CDR3 runs to 18 residues. V lost 5 bases to trimming and J lost 0 bases; unmatched junction nucleotides: 13. CDR1 and CDR2 (germline): MNHGY, SVAAGI. CDR3 DNA sequence: TGTGCCAGCAGTCAGTCCAGGGGGATTAAAAATAGCAATCAGCCCCAGCATTTT. It codes for CASSQSRGIKNSNQPQHF.

The chain couples TRBV4-1 to TRBJ2-5; D not resolved. The CDR3 is 12 amino acids. Trimming shortened V by 2 bases and J by 3 bases, and 4 bases separated the two germline ends. The germline gives CDR1 MGHRA, CDR2 YSYEKL. CDR3 bases: TGCGCCAGCAGCCAACCGGAAGAGACCCAGTACTTC. Amino acid sequence: CASSQPEETQYF.

Regarding this clonotype: At one end the junction does not follow the germline gene, possibly because of a read error. V and J are TRBV7-7 and TRBJ1-1; D uncertain. Germline values: CDR1 SSHAT, CDR2 FNYEAQ (reference sequence). The CDR3 extends over 13 amino acids. CDR3 loop: CASSFVADTEAFF. The CDR3, as DNA: TGTGCTAGCAGCTTTGTGGCTGACACTGAAGCTTTCTTT.